A selection of T cell receptor beta chains follows, all from one sample in a study of blood T cells in healthy people across ages. Via MiXCR, TCRdb re-called the 5' RACE reads, giving one row per CDR3 protein. Counted here are about 1.1 million distinct CDR3 sequences, roughly two fifths occurring once; the ten biggest clones make up around 13%. The sequencing input was blood. The receptors originated from a man in his late teens or twenties in good health. Each CDR3 is given with its conserved first and last residue. The D gene is left open where the match is weak. Clone size is stated in some rows and not others, as once, few, many or a class when expanded.

size | J | V | D | CDR3 | DNA
. | TRBJ2-5 | TRBV7-9 | . | CASSHPAAETQYF | TGTGCCAGCAGCCATCCGGCAGCAGAGACCCAGTACTTC
. | TRBJ1-4 | TRBV18 | TRBD1 | CASSPGQATTNEKLFF | TGTGCCAGCTCACCCGGACAGGCCACAACTAATGAAAAACTGTTTTTT
few | TRBJ1-1 | TRBV20-1 | . | CSARPVSLNTEAFF | TGCAGTGCTAGACCCGTATCCTTGAACACTGAAGCTTTCTTT
few | TRBJ2-1 | TRBV6-2/TRBV6-3 | TRBD2 | CASRERTSQFF | TGTGCCAGCAGGGAACGGACTAGCCAGTTCTTC
. | TRBJ2-2 | TRBV12-3/TRBV12-4 | . | CASSLRVGGELFF | TGTGCCAGCAGTTTAAGGGTTGGGGGGGAGCTGTTTTTT
. | TRBJ2-1 | TRBV7-6 | TRBD2 | CASSFRTSGGASNYEQFF | TGTGCCAGCAGCTTTAGGACTAGCGGGGGGGCATCTAATTATGAGCAGTTCTTC
. | TRBJ2-1 | TRBV2 | TRBD2 | CAATSGGSYNEQFF | TGTGCCGCAACGAGCGGGGGAAGTTACAATGAGCAGTTCTTC
. | TRBJ1-1 | TRBV7-9 | . | CASSWAERYTEAFF | TGTGCCAGCAGCTGGGCGGAGCGCTACACTGAAGCTTTCTTT
few | TRBJ1-2 | TRBV6-5 | . | CASRYPTARTNYGYTF | TGTGCCAGCAGGTACCCGACAGCTAGGACTAACTATGGCTACACCTTC
. | TRBJ2-3 | TRBV29-1 | TRBD1 | CSVYEGQVTDTQYF | TGCAGCGTTTACGAAGGACAGGTCACAGATACGCAGTATTTT
. | TRBJ1-5 | TRBV7-2 | . | CASSLPDRILGSNQPQHF | TGTGCCAGCAGCTTACCAGACCGCATCCTAGGGAGCAATCAGCCCCAGCATTTT
many | TRBJ2-5 | TRBV7-2 | . | CASSLTRTHEETQYF | TGTGCCAGCAGCTTAACTCGGACTCACGAAGAGACCCAGTACTTC
. | TRBJ2-2 | TRBV10-3 | . | CAISWGANTGELFF | TGTGCCATCAGCTGGGGAGCGAACACCGGGGAGCTGTTTTTT
. | TRBJ2-1 | TRBV4-3 | TRBD2 | CASSQDPRGGITNEQFF | TGCGCCAGCAGCCAAGATCCACGGGGGGGTATTACGAATGAGCAGTTCTTC
few | TRBJ1-5 | TRBV19 | . | CASSIWEGDQPQHF | TGTGCCAGTAGTATATGGGAAGGGGATCAGCCCCAGCATTTT
. | TRBJ2-1 | TRBV5-1 | . | CASSSSSEPYNGQFF | TGCGCCAGCAGCTCGTCTAGCGAGCCCTACAATGGGCAGTTCTTC
. | TRBJ1-5 | TRBV27 | . | CASSLTGFGQPQHF | TGTGCCAGCAGCCTAACAGGGTTCGGTCAGCCCCAGCATTTT
. | TRBJ2-3 | TRBV20-1 | . | CSARPSARTDTQYF | TGCAGTGCTAGACCTAGCGCAAGGACAGATACGCAGTATTTT
. | TRBJ1-1 | TRBV16 | . | CASSQDTGRTEAFF | TGTGCCAGCAGCCAAGATACTGGGCGCACTGAAGCTTTCTTT
. | TRBJ2-1 | TRBV28 | . | CASSLSGYEQFF | TGTGCCAGCAGTTTATCAGGCTATGAGCAGTTCTTC
. | TRBJ2-3 | TRBV28 | . | CASTLWGGLEGDLYQYF | TGTGCCAGCACCCTCTGGGGCGGGCTCGAGGGTGATTTATACCAGTATTTT
. | TRBJ1-2 | TRBV4-3 | . | CASSQAVPPASYGYTF | TGCGCCAGCAGCCAAGCGGTACCGCCAGCCAGCTATGGCTACACCTTC
. | TRBJ1-1 | TRBV9 | TRBD1 | CASSVTREQGATEAFF | TGTGCCAGCAGCGTTACCCGCGAGCAGGGGGCCACTGAAGCTTTCTTT
. | TRBJ1-5 | TRBV6-2/TRBV6-3 | TRBD1 | CASTSTLQGGHQPQHF | TGTGCCAGCACCTCCACCCTACAGGGGGGTCATCAGCCCCAGCATTTT
few | TRBJ1-1 | TRBV20-1 | . | CSASRPNTEAFF | TGCAGTGCTAGTCGACCGAACACTGAAGCTTTCTTT
. | TRBJ1-2 | TRBV10-3 | . | CAISESTLVGYTF | TGTGCCATCAGTGAGTCGACTCTGGTTGGCTACACCTTC
. | TRBJ2-7 | TRBV4-2 | TRBD1 | CASSQDPTGEGYEQYF | TGTGCCAGCAGCCAAGATCCCACAGGGGAAGGGTACGAGCAGTACTTC
. | TRBJ2-5 | TRBV12-3/TRBV12-4 | . | CASSAGTDDERYF | TGTGCCAGCAGCGCGGGGACAGACGACGAGCGGTACTTC
. | TRBJ2-3 | TRBV4-2 | . | CASSQGVGLGTDTQYF | TGCGCCAGCAGCCAAGGTGTTGGACTCGGCACAGATACGCAGTATTTT
few | TRBJ1-2 | TRBV6-6 | . | CASSYTWDFNYGYTF | TGTGCCAGCAGTTACACGTGGGACTTCAACTATGGCTACACCTTC
. | TRBJ2-1 | TRBV7-3 | . | CASRVLEDEQFF | TGTGCCAGCAGGGTGTTGGAAGATGAGCAGTTCTTC
. | TRBJ1-2 | TRBV10-3 | TRBD1 | CAIRDRGNYGYTF | TGTGCCATCCGGGACAGGGGGAACTATGGCTACACCTTC
many | TRBJ1-1 | TRBV29-1 | . | CSVEDMGSRDTEAFF | TGCAGCGTTGAAGATATGGGCAGCAGGGACACTGAAGCTTTCTTT
few | TRBJ2-2 | TRBV7-3 | TRBD2 | CASSLSGTRDTGELFF | TGTGCCAGCAGCTTATCCGGGACTAGGGATACCGGGGAGCTGTTTTTT
few | TRBJ2-1 | TRBV27 | TRBD1 | CASSWDRATYNEQFF | TGTGCCAGCAGTTGGGACAGGGCCACCTACAATGAGCAGTTCTTC
. | TRBJ2-5 | TRBV7-9 | . | CASSLKKPTKETQYF | TGTGCCAGCAGCTTAAAGAAGCCCACGAAAGAGACCCAGTACTTC
few | TRBJ2-7 | TRBV7-2 | . | CASSLSTSDRYEQYF | TGTGCCAGCAGCTTATCCACCTCTGACAGATACGAGCAGTACTTC
. | TRBJ2-2 | TRBV6-6 | . | CASTRDLRRTRELFF | TGTGCCAGCACTAGGGACCTAAGGCGCACCAGGGAGCTGTTTTTT
few | TRBJ2-3 | TRBV7-9 | . | CASSPRDLIHSTDTQYF | TGTGCCAGCAGCCCCCGCGACCTAATTCATAGCACAGATACGCAGTATTTT
. | TRBJ2-4 | TRBV7-2 | . | CASRAIGGPLAKNIQYF | TGTGCCAGCAGAGCTATCGGGGGGCCCTTAGCCAAAAACATTCAGTACTTC
once | TRBJ1-1 | TRBV7-9 | . | CASSLGFGWAEAFF | TGTGCCAGCAGCTTAGGGTTTGGCTGGGCTGAAGCTTTCTTT
few | TRBJ1-1 | TRBV12-3/TRBV12-4 | . | CASGWVGGATEAFF | TGTGCCAGCGGCTGGGTGGGGGGCGCAACTGAAGCTTTCTTT
. | TRBJ1-2 | TRBV2 | TRBD1 | CASREDRVKDGYTF | TGTGCCAGCAGGGAGGACAGGGTGAAGGATGGCTACACCTTC
. | TRBJ1-1 | TRBV3-1 | . | CASSQKQGSEAFF | TGTGCCAGCAGCCAAAAACAGGGTTCTGAAGCTTTCTTT
. | TRBJ1-6 | TRBV6-2/TRBV6-3 | TRBD1 | CASSLSGQANSPLHF | TGTGCCAGCAGTCTATCGGGACAGGCAAATTCACCCCTCCACTTT